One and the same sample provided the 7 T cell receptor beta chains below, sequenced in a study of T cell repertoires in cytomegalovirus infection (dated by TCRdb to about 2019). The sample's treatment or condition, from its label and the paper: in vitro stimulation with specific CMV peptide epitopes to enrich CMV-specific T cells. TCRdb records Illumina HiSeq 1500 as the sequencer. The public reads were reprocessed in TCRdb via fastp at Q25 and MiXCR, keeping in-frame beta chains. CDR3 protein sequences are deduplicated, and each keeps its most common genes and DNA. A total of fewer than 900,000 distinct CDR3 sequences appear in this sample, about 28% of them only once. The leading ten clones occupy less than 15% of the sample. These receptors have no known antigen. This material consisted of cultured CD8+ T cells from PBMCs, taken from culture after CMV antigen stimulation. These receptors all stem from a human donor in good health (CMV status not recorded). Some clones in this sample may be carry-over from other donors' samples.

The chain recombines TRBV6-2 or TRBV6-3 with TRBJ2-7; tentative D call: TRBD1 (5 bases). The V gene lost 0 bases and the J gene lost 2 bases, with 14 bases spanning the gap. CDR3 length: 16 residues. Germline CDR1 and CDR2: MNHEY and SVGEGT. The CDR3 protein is CASSYSIGARAYEQYV. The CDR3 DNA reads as TGTGCCAGCAGTTACTCGATTGGGGCCAGAGCCTACGAGCAGTACGTC.

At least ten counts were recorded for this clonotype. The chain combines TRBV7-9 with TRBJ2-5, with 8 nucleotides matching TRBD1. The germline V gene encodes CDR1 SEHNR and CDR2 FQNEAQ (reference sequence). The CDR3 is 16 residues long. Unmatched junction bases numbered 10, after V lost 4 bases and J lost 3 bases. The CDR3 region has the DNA TGTGCCAGCAGCTCAAATACGGGACAGGTGAAAGAGACCCAGTACTTC. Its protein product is CASSSNTGQVKETQYF.

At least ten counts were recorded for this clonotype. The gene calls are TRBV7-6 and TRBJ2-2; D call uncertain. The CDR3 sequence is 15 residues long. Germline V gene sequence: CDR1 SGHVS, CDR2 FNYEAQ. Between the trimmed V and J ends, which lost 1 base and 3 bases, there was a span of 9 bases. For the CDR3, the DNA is TGTGCCAGCAGCTTAGGGGGATCATACACCGGGGAGCTGTTTTTT. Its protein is CASSLGGSYTGELFF.

The CDR3 region has the DNA TGTGCCAGCAGCTCCCGACAGGGCCGCGAGACCCAGTACTTC. Protein sequence: CASSSRQGRETQYF. The chain couples TRBV7-9 to TRBJ2-5; TRBD1 matches at 7 bases. CDR1 is SEHNR and CDR2 is FQNEAQ in the germline V gene (reference sequence). This CDR3 has 14 amino acids. The V segment lost 4 bases and the J segment 5 bases; nucleotides outside the gene matches: 7.

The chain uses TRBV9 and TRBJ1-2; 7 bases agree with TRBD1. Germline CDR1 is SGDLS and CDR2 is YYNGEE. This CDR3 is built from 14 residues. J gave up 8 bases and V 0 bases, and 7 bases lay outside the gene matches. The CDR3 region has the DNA TGTGCCAGCAGCGTAGTACTGACAGGGAAAGGCTACACCTTC. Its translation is CASSVVLTGKGYTF.

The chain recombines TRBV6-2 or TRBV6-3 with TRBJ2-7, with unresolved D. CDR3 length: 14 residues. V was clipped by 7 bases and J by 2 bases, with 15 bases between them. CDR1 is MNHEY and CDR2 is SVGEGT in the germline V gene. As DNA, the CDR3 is TGTGCCAGCAAAGGGTCAGGATTACCCTACGAGCAGTACGTC. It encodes CASKGSGLPYEQYV.

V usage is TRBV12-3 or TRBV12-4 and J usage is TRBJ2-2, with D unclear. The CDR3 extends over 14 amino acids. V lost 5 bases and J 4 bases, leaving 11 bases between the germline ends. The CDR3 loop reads CASSRVPGTGELFF. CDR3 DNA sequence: TGTGCCAGCAGTCGGGTCCCAGGCACCGGGGAGCTGTTTTTT.